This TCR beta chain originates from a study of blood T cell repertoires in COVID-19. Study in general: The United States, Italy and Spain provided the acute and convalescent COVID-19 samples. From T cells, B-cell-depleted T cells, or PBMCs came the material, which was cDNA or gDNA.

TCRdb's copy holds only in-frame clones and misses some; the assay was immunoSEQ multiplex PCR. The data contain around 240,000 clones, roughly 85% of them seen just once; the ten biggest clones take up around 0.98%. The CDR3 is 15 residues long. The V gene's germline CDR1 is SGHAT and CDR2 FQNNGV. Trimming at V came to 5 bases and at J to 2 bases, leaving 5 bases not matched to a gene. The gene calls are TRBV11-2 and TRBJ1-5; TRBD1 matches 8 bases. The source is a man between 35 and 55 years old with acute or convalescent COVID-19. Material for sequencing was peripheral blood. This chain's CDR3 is CASSPTGQGNQPQHF. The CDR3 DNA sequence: TGTGCCAGCAGCCCCACGGGACAGGGCAATCAGCCCCAGCATTTT.